This T cell receptor (beta chain) was profiled in a study of T-cell memory formation after mild COVID-19. Study-level information: Largely, TCR clusters stayed within a single donor. Study-wide results and caveats: Among contracting clones, CD4+ were mainly CM/EM and CD8+ enriched in EMRA. A second wave expanding day 15 to 37 was CD4+-biased; contracting clones were balanced.

Via MiXCR, TCRdb re-called the 5' RACE reads, giving one row per CDR3 protein. The sample holds just over 400,000 distinct CDR3 sequences, 20% to 30% seen once. The sample holds a few counts of this clonotype. No antigen is known for it. The sequence was obtained from an adult woman who had mild COVID-19 (a few samples of this study predate the infection). Cell type and time point are not known. Sequencing was done on a sample of PBMCs or a T cell subset sorted from them (not recorded which).

The CDR3: CASSFRAPTEQFF. CDR3 DNA sequence: TGTGCCAGCAGTTTCAGGGCCCCGACTGAGCAGTTCTTC. This chain links TRBV12-3 or TRBV12-4 with TRBJ2-1; a weak D match, TRBD1 (5 bases). V lost 3 bases to trimming and J lost 9 bases, with 12 bases between them. The CDR3 spans 13 residues.